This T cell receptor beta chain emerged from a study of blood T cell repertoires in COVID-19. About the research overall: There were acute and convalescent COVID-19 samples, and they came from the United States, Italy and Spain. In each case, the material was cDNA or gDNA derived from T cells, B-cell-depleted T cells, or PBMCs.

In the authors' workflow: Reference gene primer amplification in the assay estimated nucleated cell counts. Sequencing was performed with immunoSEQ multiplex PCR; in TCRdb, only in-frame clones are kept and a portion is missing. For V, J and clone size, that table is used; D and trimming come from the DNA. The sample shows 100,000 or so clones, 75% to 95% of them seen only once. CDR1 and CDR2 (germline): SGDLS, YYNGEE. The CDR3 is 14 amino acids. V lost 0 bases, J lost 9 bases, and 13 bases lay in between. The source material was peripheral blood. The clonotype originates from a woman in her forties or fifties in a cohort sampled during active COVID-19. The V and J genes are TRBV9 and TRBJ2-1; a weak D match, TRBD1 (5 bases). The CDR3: CASSVDRTFGEQFF. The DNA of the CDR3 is TGTGCCAGCAGCGTAGACAGGACCTTTGGTGAGCAGTTCTTC.